The present T cell receptor (beta chain) was sequenced within a study of T cells in tuberculosis. In regard to this clone: The antigen is not known.

Time point defined: new active TB diagnosis, blood taken before or within 7 days of starting treatment. Included patients were adults of at least 18, HIV-seronegative, South African. Positive smear microscopy and/or M. tuberculosis culture confirmed active disease. The data were produced by immunoSEQ multiplex PCR, yet TCRdb's version contains in-frame clones alone and is incomplete. This sample yields tens of thousands of clones, of which roughly 94% are seen a single time; almost 4.5% belongs to the top ten. In germline, CDR1 is SQVTM, CDR2 ANQGSEA. V dropped 6 bases and J dropped 1; count of bases not matched to a gene: 7. The CDR3 extends over 14 amino acids. Study results and limitations: A GMM-specific repertoire classifier reached approximately 90% accuracy, AUROC roughly 0.87.

The source is an adult with tuberculosis. The sample here was PBMCs, taken at tuberculosis diagnosis. The V and J genes are TRBV29-1 and TRBJ1-1; 8 nucleotides agree with TRBD1. Here the CDR3 DNA reads TGCAGCGTCGTGGCCGGGACAGGGAACACTGAAGCTTTCTTT. Translating it yields CSVVAGTGNTEAFF.